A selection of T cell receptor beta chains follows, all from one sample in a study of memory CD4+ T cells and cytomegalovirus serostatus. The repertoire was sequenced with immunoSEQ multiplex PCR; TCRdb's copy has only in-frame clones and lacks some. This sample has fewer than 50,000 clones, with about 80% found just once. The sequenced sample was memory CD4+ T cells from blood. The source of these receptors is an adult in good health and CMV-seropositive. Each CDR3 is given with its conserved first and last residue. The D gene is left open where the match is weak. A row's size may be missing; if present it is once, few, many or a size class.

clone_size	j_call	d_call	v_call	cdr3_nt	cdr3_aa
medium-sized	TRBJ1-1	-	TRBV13	TGTGCCAGCAGCTATACCCGGAACACTGAAGCTTTCTTT	CASSYTRNTEAFF
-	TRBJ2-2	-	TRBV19	TGTGCCAGTAATCCGTGGCCGTACACCGGGGAGCTGTTTTTT	CASNPWPYTGELFF
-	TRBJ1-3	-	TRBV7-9	TGTGCCAGCAGCTTAGTAGGAGGGACTGGAAACACCATATATTTT	CASSLVGGTGNTIYF
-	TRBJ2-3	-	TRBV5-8	TGTGCCAGCAGCTTGGTGGGCGGCGCAGATACGCAGTATTTT	CASSLVGGADTQYF
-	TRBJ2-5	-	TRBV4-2	TGTGCCAGCAGCCAAGTAGGGGGGGAGACCCAGTACTTC	CASSQVGGETQYF
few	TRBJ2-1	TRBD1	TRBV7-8	TGTGCCAGCAGCCTCAGACAGGGGGCGCGCAATGAGCAGTTCTTC	CASSLRQGARNEQFF
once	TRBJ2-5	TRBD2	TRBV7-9	TGTGCCAGCAGCTCTGGACTAGCGGGAGGGGAGACCCAGTACTTC	CASSSGLAGGETQYF
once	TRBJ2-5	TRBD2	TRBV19	TGTGCCAGTAGTATCAACGGGGGGAAAGAGACCCAGTACTTC	CASSINGGKETQYF
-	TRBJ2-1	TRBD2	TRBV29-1	TGCAGCGTAACCAGGCCGGGACTAGCGGGAGGATCCTCCTACAATGAGCAGTTCTTC	CSVTRPGLAGGSSYNEQFF
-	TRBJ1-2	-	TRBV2	TGTGCCAGCAAGTTGTCCCCCGGGGACGGCTACACCTTC	CASKLSPGDGYTF
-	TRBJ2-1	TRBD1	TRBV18	TGTGCCAGCACGGGACAGGCTACTGTCAATGAGCAGTTCTTC	CASTGQATVNEQFF
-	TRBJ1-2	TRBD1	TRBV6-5	TGTGCCAGCAGTTACTCCCGGACAGGGGGGAACTATGGCTACACCTTC	CASSYSRTGGNYGYTF
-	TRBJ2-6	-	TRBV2	TGTGCCAGCAGTGAAGGGTCTCCTGGGGCCAACGTCCTGACTTTC	CASSEGSPGANVLTF
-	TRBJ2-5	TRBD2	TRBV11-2	TGTGCCAGCAGCTTAAACCCGGGACTAGCGGGAGAGACCCAGTACTTC	CASSLNPGLAGETQYF
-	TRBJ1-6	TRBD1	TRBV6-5	TGTGCCAGCGGTAGGGGGCTCTCCTATAATTCACCCCTCCACTTT	CASGRGLSYNSPLHF
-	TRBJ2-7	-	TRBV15	TGTGCCACCAGCAGAGATCGGGCGGGTACGAAGCAGTACTTC	CATSRDRAGTKQYF
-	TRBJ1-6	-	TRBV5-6	TGTGCCAGCAGTCCCGTCGGAAGTCAGGCCCTCCACTTT	CASSPVGSQALHF
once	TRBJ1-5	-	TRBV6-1	TGTGCCAGCAGTGAAGGGGACACTTATCAGCCCCAGCATTTT	CASSEGDTYQPQHF
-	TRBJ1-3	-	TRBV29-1	TGCAGTGGTCGGGGGGCCCGAAACACCATATATTTT	CSGRGARNTIYF
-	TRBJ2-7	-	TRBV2	TGTGCCACCCAGGACGTAGGGGACTACGAGCAGTACTTC	CATQDVGDYEQYF
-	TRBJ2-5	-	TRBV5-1	TGCGCCAGCAGCTTGACGGGAGAGACCCAGTACTTC	CASSLTGETQYF
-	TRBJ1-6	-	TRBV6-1	TGTGCCAGCAGTGAAGCCGTTCCAGGGAGTTTCGTTTCACCCCTCCACTTT	CASSEAVPGSFVSPLHF
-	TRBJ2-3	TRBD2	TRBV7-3	TGTGCCAGCAGCTTGACTAGCGGGGGGGCCGTGCTGTATTTT	CASSLTSGGAVLYF
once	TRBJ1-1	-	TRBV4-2	TGTGCCAGCAGCCATCTCGGGACGATGAACACTGAAGCTTTCTTT	CASSHLGTMNTEAFF
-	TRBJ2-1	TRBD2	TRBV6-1	TGTGCCAGCAGTGAAGCGCTTCTGGGCGGGAGCACGAATGAGCAGTTCTTC	CASSEALLGGSTNEQFF
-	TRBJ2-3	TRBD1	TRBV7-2	TGTGCCAGCAGCCCCCCGACAGGGGCAAGCACAGATACGCAGTATTTT	CASSPPTGASTDTQYF
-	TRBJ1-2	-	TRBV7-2	TGTGCCAGCAGCTCCCAATACGGAAACTATGGCTACACCTTC	CASSSQYGNYGYTF
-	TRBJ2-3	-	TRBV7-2	TGTGCCAGCAGCTTAGCCTTTCAGGGCTACGGAACGCAGTATTTT	CASSLAFQGYGTQYF
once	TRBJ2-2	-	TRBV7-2	TGTGCCAGCAGCTTATATCACCTAACGAACACCGGGGAGCTGTTTTTT	CASSLYHLTNTGELFF
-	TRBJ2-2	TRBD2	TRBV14	TGTGCCAGCAAGGGGACTAGCGGGAGAACGGGGAACACCGGGGAGCTGTTTTTT	CASKGTSGRTGNTGELFF
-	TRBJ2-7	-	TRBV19	TGTGCCAGTAGTCCATGGGCGGGGAATGTCGTCGAGCAGTACTTC	CASSPWAGNVVEQYF
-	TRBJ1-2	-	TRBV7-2	TGTGCCAGCAGCCCCAGACTGTCCTATGGCTACACCTTC	CASSPRLSYGYTF
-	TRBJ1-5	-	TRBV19	TGTGCCAGTAGTATCGGTCAGACTAGCAATCAGCCCCAGCATTTT	CASSIGQTSNQPQHF
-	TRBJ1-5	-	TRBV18	TGTGCCAGCTCACCGACCGGACGCAATCAGCCCCAGCATTTT	CASSPTGRNQPQHF
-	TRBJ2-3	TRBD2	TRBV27	TGTGCCAGCAGTGCAACTCTGACTAGCGGGGGCGGGCATACGCAGTATTTT	CASSATLTSGGGHTQYF
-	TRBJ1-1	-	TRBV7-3	TGTGCCAGCAGCTTGGACGGTTTGAACACTGAAGCTTTCTTT	CASSLDGLNTEAFF
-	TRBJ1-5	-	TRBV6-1	TGTGCCAGCAGTGAAGAGACAGCGCGCAATCAGCCCCAGCATTTT	CASSEETARNQPQHF
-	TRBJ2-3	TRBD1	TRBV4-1	TGCGCCAGCAGTCTAAGCAAAGAGGGGGCCGGCACAGATACGCAGTATTTT	CASSLSKEGAGTDTQYF
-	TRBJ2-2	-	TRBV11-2	TGTGCCAGCAGCCCACGTACGGGGACGAACACCGGGGAGCTGTTTTTT	CASSPRTGTNTGELFF
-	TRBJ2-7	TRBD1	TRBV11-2	TGTGCCAGCAGCGGAGGGACAGGGCCTTCCTACGAGCAGTACTTC	CASSGGTGPSYEQYF
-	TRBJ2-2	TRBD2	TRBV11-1	TGTGCCAGCAGCTGGACTAGCGGGGTCGGGGAGCTGTTTTTT	CASSWTSGVGELFF
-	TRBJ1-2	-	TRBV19	TGTGCCAGTAGTATTCCGGGACGGAGGAACTATGGCTACACCTTC	CASSIPGRRNYGYTF
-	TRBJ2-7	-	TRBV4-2	TGTGCCAGCAGCCAAGATAGGACTGCACGGGACGAGCAGTACTTC	CASSQDRTARDEQYF
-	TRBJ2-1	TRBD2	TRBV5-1	TGCGCCAGCAGCTTGCGGTCGGGGACTAACAATGAGCAGTTCTTC	CASSLRSGTNNEQFF
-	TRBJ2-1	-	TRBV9	TGTGCCAGCAGCGTAGCGGTCCTTGATGGTGAGCAGTTCTTC	CASSVAVLDGEQFF
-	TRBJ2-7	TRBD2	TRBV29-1	TGCAGCGTTGATACTAGCGACCGCTCCTACGAGCAGTACTTC	CSVDTSDRSYEQYF
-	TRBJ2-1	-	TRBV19	TGTGCCAGTACCCAAAGGGGTGGAAGGGACAATGAGCAGTTCTTC	CASTQRGGRDNEQFF